This TCR beta chain appears in the sequencing data of a study of T cells in Graves' hyperthyroidism and ophthalmopathy. This clonotype came up a few times. Amplified TCR beta CDR3 regions came from RNA transcripts. The HTBI primer set drove a first-round RT-PCR of the TCR CDR3. TCRdb re-analysed the multiplex PCR reads in MiXCR, keeping a single row per CDR3 protein. Seen here are around 270,000 distinct CDR3 sequences, around 20% observed once, and the top ten hold roughly 40%. Patients showing uncontrolled infection, other autoimmune disease, pregnancy or lactation were ineligible. Fresh peripheral blood, around 10 ml of it, supplied the PBMCs. The source is a man aged 50-59 years with Graves' ophthalmopathy. Source material: blood.

The CDR3 DNA follows: TGTGCCAGCAGTTTCAGGGTAGACTATGGCTACACCTTC. Its protein product is CASSFRVDYGYTF. The chain is built from TRBV7-9 and TRBJ1-2, with TRBD1 as a possible D gene (5 bases). V shed 6 bases and J shed 3 bases, with 11 bases lying between them. This CDR3 is 13 amino acids long. Germline V gene sequence: CDR1 SEHNR, CDR2 FQNEAQ (reference sequence).